The T cell receptor (beta chain) described here comes from a study of T cell responses to AZD1222 COVID-19 vaccine (dated by TCRdb to the early 2020s). Regarding the complete study: Because spike-specific TCR depth and breadth did not differ between the two schedules, AZD1222 recipients who got a second dose at roughly 4 weeks were pooled with those who got a second dose at roughly 12 weeks. Trial participants were enrolled by age into subgroups of 18-55, 56-69 and 70-plus years, and around 150, 29 and 61 TCR-sequenced participants, respectively, were included in these subgroups. TCR sequencing was performed for 230 to 250 trial participants, of whom 200 to 210 were given two doses of AZD1222 and approximately 25 were given two doses of MenACWY control vaccine.

The CDR3 regions of human TCRbeta chains were analyzed by immunosequencing. The published analysis was carried out like this. Repertoire TCRs were checked for matches against a reference library of SARS-CoV-2-specific TCRs that had been generated using the MIRA antigen-specificity platform. Breadth meant the fraction of unique TCRs that were SARS-CoV-2-associated, whereas depth meant the fraction of total T cells that were SARS-CoV-2-associated. Using the MIRA data, each spike-specific TCR was mapped to the spike region that the TCR reacts to and placed in a CD4 or CD8 class. Log10-transformed breadth and depth values were compared by one-way ANOVA with Sidak's multiple comparisons tests. Held by TCRdb, this immuneACCESS table contains in-frame sequences only and omits some clones. Under half of the omission traces to an unresolved V gene where checked; the cause of the rest is unknown. The D gene and trimming were derived from the DNA, and the V and J assignments and clone size from that table. The sample table holds 100,000 to 150,000 clones, of which 75% to 90% were seen once. The ten largest clonotypes hold about 6% of the sample.

Results the study describes overall, beyond this receptor: Because no samples from the day 14 peak response were available, repertoires could be characterized only after the peak T cell response. Participants were mostly white British, with more females than males. The authors suggested clonal diversity may have been underestimated. A significant rise in spike-specific TCR breadth and depth was observed after two AZD1222 doses relative to day 0 and relative to MenACWY recipients. The whole spike protein was spanned by vaccine-associated CD4 TCRs, and dominant responses were seen in regions 160-218 and 743-854. Nearly half of unique spike-specific TCRs reportedly recognized epitopes outside regions mutated in the B.1.351 and B.1.1.7 variants. In the small 56-69-year group, the increase in depth fell short of significance, most likely because of low power. Conclusions about previously exposed vaccinees are limited because only six or seven AZD1222 recipients were SARS-CoV-2 seropositive at baseline.

V drops 1 base and J drops 3 bases, leaving 11 bases in between. From its cysteine to its phenylalanine, the CDR3 spans 15 amino acids. The DNA shown is the 45-base CDR3, in frame from base 1. The germline V gene supplies CDR1 MGHRA and CDR2 YSYEKL. The sample's time point label is to be understood as: baseline before first vaccination. Vaccinee samples came from UK trials COV001 and COV002, including a single-blind randomized controlled phase 2/3 trial of AZD1222 (ChAdOx1 nCoV-19) in healthy adults. For TCRbeta chain sequencing, PBMC samples were collected from trial participants at day 0 and at day 28 after the second dose. This clone was recorded only once. Its antigen has not been determined. Base quality data are lacking; no much larger clone is found one base away.

The origin of this receptor is an adult in good health. The sample consisted of peripheral blood, taken on day 0 of AZD1222 vaccination. The rearranged chain carries TRBV4-1 and TRBJ2-3, with the D gene uncertain. The CDR3 amino acid sequence is: CASSQGQIRTDTQYF. In nucleotide form, the sequence is TGCGCCAGCAGCCAAGGACAAATTCGGACAGATACGCAGTATTTT.